This entry features one T cell receptor (beta chain) sequence. This sample stems from a study of blood T cell repertoires in COVID-19. Trimming shortened V by 4 bases and J by 1 base, and 17 bases separated the two germline ends. Germline V lookup: CDR1 SGHDT, CDR2 YYEEEE. This CDR3 has 16 residues. Measured with immunoSEQ multiplex PCR; TCRdb has only the in-frame clones, and not every one. Among some 200,000 clones listed, roughly 90% were seen once. This TCR derives from a woman under 30 who had recovered from COVID-19. V and J are TRBV5-6 and TRBJ1-1; D remains ambiguous. The sequencing sample was made of PBMCs or T cells enriched from blood (not recorded which). DNA of the CDR3: TGTGCCAGCAGCCGCTATTGGGCAGGAGGGAACACTGAAGCTTTCTTT. Its protein is CASSRYWAGGNTEAFF. Full variable domain (missing parts from reference TRBV5-6 and TRBJ1-1): DAGVTQSPTHLIKTRGQQVTLRCSPKSGHDTVSWYQQALGQGPQFIFQYYEEEERQRGNFPDRFSGHQFPNYSSELNVNALLLGDSALYLCASSRYWAGGNTEAFFGQGTRLTVV.